A single sample gave rise to the 10 T cell receptor beta chains below, sequenced in a study of T cells after yellow fever vaccination. TCRdb passed the 5' RACE reads through MiXCR, listing each CDR3 protein once. Here the sample spans over 110,000 distinct CDR3 sequences, less than 9.5% being singletons. This material consisted of CD4+ T cells sorted from PBMCs, taken 5 days after the yellow fever booster vaccination. The receptors here all came from a young man who received the YFV17D yellow fever vaccine.

In this sample, this clonotype turned up many times. CDR3 nucleotide sequence: TGTGCCAGCAGTTACTCGTTCACGAGCAATCAGCCCCAGCATTTT. Protein product: CASSYSFTSNQPQHF. This rearrangement joins TRBV6-2 or TRBV6-3 to TRBJ1-5; D remains ambiguous. Trimming shortened V by 0 bases and J by 1 base, and 7 bases separated the two germline ends. The CDR3 contains 15 residues. Germline V gene data show CDR1 as MNHEY and CDR2 as SVGEGT.

Ten or more counts support this clonotype. The chain uses TRBV19 and TRBJ2-6; D is uncertain. The CDR3 sequence is 14 residues long. V was trimmed by 8 bases and J by 0 bases, leaving 8 bases between them. Germline CDR1 is LNHDA and CDR2 is SQIVND (reference sequence). This CDR3 reads CASCHVSGANVLTF. CDR3 sequence (DNA): TGTGCCAGTTGTCACGTCTCTGGGGCCAACGTCCTGACTTTC.

V and J are TRBV5-1 and TRBJ2-7; 8 bases are shared with TRBD2. J gave up 5 bases and V 6 bases, and 13 bases lay outside the gene matches. The CDR3 length is 15 residues. Germline assignment: CDR1 SGHRS and CDR2 YFSETQ. CDR3 region: CASNGGLAGTHEQYF. The CDR3 DNA sequence: TGCGCCAGCAACGGGGGATTAGCGGGAACCCACGAGCAGTACTTC. The full variable domain, completed using reference TRBV5-1 and TRBJ2-7, is KAGVTQTPRYLIKTRGQQVTLSCSPISGHRSVSWYQQTPGQGLQFLFEYFSETQRNKGNFPGRFSGRQFSNSRSEMNVSTLELGDSALYLCASNGGLAGTHEQYFGPGTRLTVT.

The CDR3 region has the DNA TGCGCCAGCAGCTCGTCTAGCGGGAGGCCCCGGTTCTACAATGAGCAGTTCTTC. It encodes CASSSSSGRPRFYNEQFF. V gene TRBV5-1 combines with J gene TRBJ2-1, with 11 nucleotides matching TRBD2. Germline V gene sequence: CDR1 SGHRS, CDR2 YFSETQ. J gave up 3 bases and V 3 bases, and 11 bases lay outside the gene matches. The CDR3 is 18 residues long.

This clonotype was counted ten times or more. This sequence joins TRBV9 and TRBJ1-4; 9 nucleotides line up with TRBD1. The V gene end was trimmed by 3 bases and the J gene end by 8 bases; junction bases not matched to a gene: 5. CDR3 size: 14 residues. The germline gives CDR1 SGDLS, CDR2 YYNGEE. As DNA, the CDR3 is TGTGCCAGCAGCGGACAGGGGGGCCGGGAAAAACTGTTTTTT. Translating it yields CASSGQGGREKLFF. The full variable domain, completed using reference TRBV9 and TRBJ1-4, is DSGVTQTPKHLITATGQRVTLRCSPRSGDLSVYWYQQSLDQGLQFLIQYYNGEERAKGNILERFSAQQFPDLHSELNLSSLELGDSALYFCASSGQGGREKLFFGSGTQLSVL.

In its sample, this clonotype was seen a few times. The CDR3 nucleotides are TGTGCCAGCAGCTTGGGGGTTAATTCTCCAGATACGCAGTATTTT. The encoded protein is CASSLGVNSPDTQYF. The rearrangement uses TRBV5-5 and TRBJ2-3, with D unclear. V lost 0 bases to trimming and J lost 4 bases, with 12 bases between them. CDR3 length equals 15 residues. Germline CDR1 reads SGHKS; CDR2 reads YYEKEE (reference sequence).

This clonotype was seen repeatedly, ten times or more. This chain joins TRBV9 and TRBJ1-1; 8 bases align to TRBD1. The V and J ends lost 3 bases and 4 bases, in that order; junction bases with no gene match: 5. CDR3 length: 14 residues. Germline assignment: CDR1 SGDLS and CDR2 YYNGEE. The CDR3 DNA sequence: TGTGCCAGCAGCGGTGGACAGGGCTTCACTGAAGCTTTCTTT. Its protein is CASSGGQGFTEAFF.

In its sample, this clonotype was seen a few times. A single base separates this from a much larger clone, so it may be a read error. The chain joins TRBV20-1 to TRBJ2-4; 7 nucleotides line up with TRBD1. The CDR3 runs to 17 residues. Germline V gene lookup returns CDR1 DFQATT and CDR2 SNEGSKA (reference sequence). The CDR3 protein is CCARPSGQLLAKNIQYF. CDR3 coding DNA: TGCTGTGCTAGACCCTCGGGACAGTTACTAGCCAAAAACATTCAGTACTTC.

This clonotype was detected many times. V gene TRBV28 combines with J gene TRBJ1-1; TRBD1 might be the D (5 bases). Trimming shortened V by 3 bases and J by 4 bases, and 12 bases separated the two germline ends. Looked up from germline, CDR1 is MDHEN and CDR2 is SYDVKM. The CDR3 has 14 residues. The CDR3 DNA follows: TGTGCCAGCAGTTTTTGGGGGGGTAGCACTGAAGCTTTCTTT. Its translation is CASSFWGGSTEAFF.

This clonotype was picked up a small number of times. The chain uses TRBV18 and TRBJ2-7; D tentatively reads TRBD1 or TRBD2 (5 bases each). CDR1 KGHSH and CDR2 LQKENI come from the germline V gene. This CDR3 has 15 amino acids. Deletions cut 2 bases from V and 3 bases from J, with 14 bases between. The CDR3 DNA reads as TGTGCCAGCTCACCAGGGGCTAGCCTCCTCTACGAGCAGTACTTC. Protein sequence: CASSPGASLLYEQYF.